The 29 T cell receptor beta chains given below trace back to one sample, sequenced in a study of cytomegalovirus exposure and HLA in healthy donors. The PCR contained 60 Vbeta and 13 Jbeta primers. Here immunoSEQ multiplex PCR was the method, and the copy in TCRdb shows in-frame clones only, minus some. The sample has about 120,000 clones, around three quarters seen once. Specimen: PBMCs. The receptors stem from a woman younger than 45 in good health and CMV-seropositive.

J is TRBJ2-5 and V is TRBV10-3; 8 nucleotides match TRBD2. The CDR3 runs to 14 residues. Germline CDR1 reads ENHRY; CDR2 reads SYGVKD. V was pared by 7 bases and J by 5 bases, with 9 bases of the junction left unmatched. DNA of the CDR3: TGTGCCATCAAGCGGGGGCTGGAGGTTGAGACCCAGTACTTC. Residues: CAIKRGLEVETQYF.

The chain carries TRBV28 and TRBJ1-2; maybe TRBD1 (6 bases). Trimming pared 6 bases from V and 3 bases from J, leaving 17 bases between. CDR1 is MDHEN and CDR2 is SYDVKM in the germline V gene. This CDR3 has 15 residues. CDR3 sequence reads: CASSTRSTGYYGYTF. The CDR3, as DNA: TGTGCCAGCAGCACTAGGTCTACAGGGTACTATGGCTACACCTTC.

This clone was detected only a few times. The V gene is TRBV6-5, the J gene TRBJ1-2, with a possible D match to TRBD1 (6 bases). Germline CDR1 MNHEY, CDR2 SVGAGI. Trimming removed 2 bases at V and 6 bases at J, with 16 bases between. This CDR3 has 15 amino acids. For the CDR3, the DNA is TGTGCCAGCAGTTACACAAGGGGGAGTTCGGATGGCTACACCTTC. Amino acids: CASSYTRGSSDGYTF.

This chain links TRBV10-1 with TRBJ2-3, with TRBD2 identical over 11 bases. This CDR3 comprises 14 residues. Germline CDR1 reads WNHNN; CDR2 reads SYGVQD (reference sequence). The V and J ends lost 4 bases and 3 bases, in that order; junction bases with no gene match: 0. The CDR3 region is CASSASGGTDTQYF. The CDR3 DNA is TGCGCCAGCAGTGCTAGCGGGGGGACAGATACGCAGTATTTT.

The chain uses TRBV4-3 and TRBJ2-2; 7 positions agree with TRBD1. The V gene's germline CDR1 is LGHNA and CDR2 YSLEER. The CDR3 runs 20 residues. V trimming: 0 bases; J trimming: 0 bases; junction bases outside the gene matches: 13. DNA of the CDR3: TGCGCCAGCAGCCAAGATCTCCCTCTGACTCAGGGGGCGAACACCGGGGAGCTGTTTTTT. Its protein is CASSQDLPLTQGANTGELFF.

The chain carries TRBV2 and TRBJ2-7, with 9 positions matching TRBD1. Germline V gives CDR1 SNHLY, CDR2 FYNNEI. The ends lost 7 bases at V and 2 bases at J; junction bases unmatched: 3. CDR3 length: 13 amino acids. The CDR3 protein is CASNGQGPYEQYF. The CDR3 DNA follows: TGTGCCAGCAATGGACAGGGGCCCTACGAGCAGTACTTC.

The chain's CDR3 is CASGDRDYNEQFF. Here the CDR3 DNA reads TGTGCCAGTGGGGACAGGGACTACAATGAGCAGTTCTTC. This sequence joins TRBV19 and TRBJ2-1; 9 bases map to TRBD1. There are 13 residues in the CDR3. The germline CDR1 and CDR2 sequences are LNHDA and SQIVND (reference sequence). With V trimmed by 8 bases and J by 3 bases, 2 bases remained unmatched. The variable domain in full, completed from reference TRBV19 and TRBJ2-1, reads DGGITQSPKYLFRKEGQNVTLSCEQNLNHDAMYWYRQDPGQGLRLIYYSQIVNDFQKGDIAEGYSVSREKKESFPLTVTSAQKNPTAFYLCASGDRDYNEQFFGPGTRLTVL.

This clone has just a few counts. The genes are TRBV23-1 and TRBJ1-3, with D possibly being TRBD1 (5 bases). TRBV23-1 belongs to the ORF category, with a function that is uncertain. The V end lost 6 bases, the J end lost 8 bases, and 20 bases lay between the germline ends. The CDR3 length is 15 residues. The CDR3 DNA sequence: TGCGCCAGCAGGGGGGGGACCAGGGAGAGTTACACCATATATTTT. Residues: CASRGGTRESYTIYF.

This rearrangement joins TRBV9 to TRBJ2-3, with TRBD2 identical over 10 bases. J gave up 3 bases and V 6 bases, and 10 bases lay outside the gene matches. Germline CDR1 and CDR2: SGDLS and YYNGEE. The CDR3 loop spans 16 amino acids. For the CDR3, the DNA is TGTGCCAGCATCCCTCCGGGACTAGCGCCTACAGATACGCAGTATTTT. This sequence encodes CASIPPGLAPTDTQYF.

CDR3 in amino acids: CASSLARGEGQFF. CDR3 in DNA: TGTGCCAGCAGCTTAGCGCGGGGAGAGGGGCAGTTCTTC. This chain uses TRBV7-9 with TRBJ2-1, with a possible D match to TRBD2 (6 bases). CDR1 and CDR2 (germline): SEHNR, FQNEAQ (reference sequence). The CDR3 has 13 residues. Trimming pared 0 bases from V and 12 bases from J, leaving 12 bases between.

The chain combines TRBV4-3 with TRBJ2-3; the D is unclear. The CDR3 has 11 residues. From germline, CDR1 is LGHNA and CDR2 YSLEER. V dropped 1 base and J dropped 10 bases, with 6 bases sitting between them. CDR3 in DNA: TGCGCCAGCAGCCAAGGTCGGGCGCAGTATTTT. Protein product: CASSQGRAQYF.

This sequence joins TRBV4-1 and TRBJ1-4, with 7 bases lining up with TRBD1. V gave up 4 bases and J gave up 8 bases; unmatched junction bases: 16. Germline V gene data show CDR1 as MGHRA and CDR2 as YSYEKL. This CDR3 has 17 residues. CDR3 sequence: CASSPATGEFGWEKLFF. The CDR3 bases are TGCGCCAGCAGCCCAGCAACAGGGGAATTCGGGTGGGAAAAACTGTTTTTT.

This clone came up a few times. This chain links TRBV5-1 with TRBJ2-1; D is perhaps TRBD1 (5 bases). Trimming took 4 bases from V and 2 from J, leaving 10 bases between them. The CDR3 has 14 residues. Germline CDR1 and CDR2: SGHRS and YFSETQ. CDR3 nucleotides: TGCGCCAGCAGCGGGGTGGGGCCCTACAATGAGCAGTTCTTC. Its translation: CASSGVGPYNEQFF.

This clone was picked up a small number of times. The J gene is TRBJ2-3, the V gene TRBV6-1; maybe TRBD2 (6 bases). CDR3 length equals 14 residues. Germline CDR1 is MNHNS and CDR2 is SASEGT. Trimming took 7 bases from V and 1 from J, leaving 12 bases between them. For the CDR3, the DNA is TGTGCCAGCAAAAGGGAGGTAGGCACAGATACGCAGTATTTT. Translated, it gives CASKREVGTDTQYF.

The chain carries TRBV5-6 and TRBJ2-2; D is possibly TRBD1 (6 bases). The CDR3 runs 17 residues. The V and J ends lost 3 bases and 6 bases respectively, with 21 bases between them. Germline V gene lookup returns CDR1 SGHDT and CDR2 YYEEEE. CDR3 region: CASSWGVQGRLAGELFF. The CDR3 DNA reads TGTGCCAGCAGCTGGGGTGTTCAGGGGCGCCTCGCCGGGGAGCTGTTTTTT.

This chain joins TRBV6-1 and TRBJ1-5; TRBD1 is a possible D gene (6 bases). Looked up from germline, CDR1 is MNHNS and CDR2 is SASEGT. The V gene lost 5 bases and the J gene lost 6 bases, with 17 bases spanning the gap. The CDR3 is made up of 15 amino acids. CDR3 nucleotides: TGTGCCAGCAGTCTGGGGAGGGGGGAATTTCAGCCCCAGCATTTT. As protein: CASSLGRGEFQPQHF.

The rearrangement uses TRBV6-5 and TRBJ1-2; tentative D call: TRBD1 (6 bases). The germline gives CDR1 MNHEY, CDR2 SVGAGI. Deletions cut 5 bases from V and 7 bases from J, with 17 bases between. The CDR3 extends over 14 amino acids. CDR3 in amino acids: CASSLIQGVGGYTF. The CDR3 region has the DNA TGTGCCAGCAGTCTGATACAGGGAGTAGGTGGCTACACCTTC.

The gene calls are TRBV5-1 and TRBJ1-1, with TRBD1 identical over 7 bases. CDR1 and CDR2 from the germline V gene are SGHRS and YFSETQ. The CDR3 covers 14 residues. Unmatched junction bases numbered 8, after V lost 5 bases and J lost 4 bases. CDR3 nucleotide sequence: TGCGCCAGCAGTTTGAACAGGGGTGGCACTGAAGCTTTCTTT. Residues: CASSLNRGGTEAFF.

J is TRBJ2-3 and V is TRBV7-9, with D tentatively TRBD2 (7 bases). The V and J ends lost 5 bases and 5 bases respectively, with 14 bases between them. Germline V gene data show CDR1 as SEHNR and CDR2 as FQNEAQ (reference sequence). CDR3 size: 14 residues. CDR3 in DNA: TGTGCCAGCAGCCCGGGGGGCTGGGGAGATACGCAGTATTTT. It specifies CASSPGGWGDTQYF.

This clone has more than one count but fewer than ten. V is TRBV5-4 and J is TRBJ2-3; the D gene is possibly TRBD2 (5 bases). Trimming removed 1 base at V and 2 bases at J, with 20 bases between. CDR1 is SGHNT and CDR2 is YYREEE in the germline V gene (reference sequence). This CDR3 has 18 amino acids. The CDR3 is CASSLIPGGLDLTDTQYF. The DNA of the CDR3 is TGTGCCAGCAGCTTGATTCCTGGCGGGCTGGATCTCACAGATACGCAGTATTTT.

This clone was detected once. The CDR3: CASSQAVLRTDTQYF. CDR3 bases: TGTGCCAGCAGCCAAGCAGTACTACGCACAGATACGCAGTATTTT. The chain links TRBV16 to TRBJ2-3, with D uncertain. The ends were cut back, 2 bases at V and 1 base at J, with 10 bases in the middle. CDR1 and CDR2 (germline): KGHSY, FQNENV. The CDR3 length is 15 residues.

This chain joins TRBV5-6 and TRBJ1-2, with 8 bases lining up with TRBD1. J lost 2 bases, V lost 0 bases, and 6 bases had no gene match. The CDR3 sequence is 16 residues long. From germline, CDR1 is SGHDT and CDR2 YYEEEE. CDR3 sequence reads: CASSLAVGQGNYGYTF. The CDR3 DNA sequence: TGTGCCAGCAGCTTGGCCGTTGGACAGGGCAACTATGGCTACACCTTC.

V is TRBV7-2 and J is TRBJ2-3; no definite D call. CDR1 is SGHTA and CDR2 is FQGNSA in the germline V gene. The CDR3 sequence is 12 residues long. V was shortened by 4 bases and J by 4 bases, with 6 bases between the two germline ends. For the CDR3, the DNA is TGTGCCAGCAGCTCGGCGGCAGATACGCAGTATTTT. Protein product: CASSSAADTQYF.

V is TRBV7-9 and J is TRBJ2-5, with D perhaps TRBD2 (6 bases). V lost 4 bases to trimming and J lost 5 bases, with 8 bases between them. CDR1 and CDR2 from the germline V gene are SEHNR and FQNEAQ (reference sequence). This CDR3 is 12 amino acids long. The CDR3 sequence: CASSSGGETQYF. The CDR3 DNA is TGTGCCAGCAGCTCCGGAGGGGAGACCCAGTACTTC. Together with reference TRBV7-9 and TRBJ2-5, the CDR3 gives the full variable domain: DTGVSQNPRHKITKRGQNVTFRCDPISEHNRLYWYRQTLGQGPEFLTYFQNEAQLEKSRLLSDRFSAERPKGSFSTLEIQRTEQGDSAMYLCASSSGGETQYFGPGTRLLVL.

This clone was counted only a few times. The chain links TRBV4-1 to TRBJ1-2; D may be TRBD1 (6 bases). Germline CDR1 and CDR2: MGHRA and YSYEKL. Trimming removed 4 bases from V and 7 bases from J, with 10 bases in between. There are 12 residues in the CDR3. The chain's CDR3 is CASSRGGLGYTF. CDR3 bases: TGCGCCAGCAGCCGGGGGGGGCTTGGCTACACCTTC.

The rearrangement links TRBV9 to TRBJ1-1; no firm D call. The CDR3 is made up of 13 amino acids. Germline V lookup: CDR1 SGDLS, CDR2 YYNGEE. The V end was cut by 0 bases, the J end by 2 bases, with 5 bases between. The CDR3 bases are TGTGCCAGCAGCGTAGCCAGTAACACTGAAGCTTTCTTT. This gives the protein CASSVASNTEAFF.

Worth noting for this clone: One end of the junction fails to match germline, which may point to a read error. The chain links TRBV6-1 to TRBJ2-7; 9 positions match TRBD2. Germline V gives CDR1 MNHNS, CDR2 SASEGT. The CDR3 spans 14 residues. The CDR3 protein is CASREAGGFYEQYF. CDR3 nucleotide sequence: TGTGCCAGCAGGGAAGCGGGGGGTTTCTACGAGCAGTACTTC.

The gene calls are TRBV18 and TRBJ2-5; D might be TRBD2 (5 bases). Germline CDR1 and CDR2: KGHSH and LQKENI. The CDR3 runs to 13 residues. Trimming removed 6 bases from V and 2 bases from J, with 10 bases in between. The CDR3 region has the DNA TGTGCCAGCTCCCCGGACTTACAAGAGACCCAGTACTTC. Amino acids: CASSPDLQETQYF. The full variable domain, its missing parts supplied by reference TRBV18 and TRBJ2-5, is NAGVMQNPRHLVRRRGQEARLRCSPMKGHSHVYWYRQLPEEGLKFMVYLQKENIIDESGMPKERFSAEFPKEGPSILRIQQVVRGDSAAYFCASSPDLQETQYFGPGTRLLVL.

The rearrangement uses TRBV20-1 and TRBJ2-3; possibly TRBD2 for D (5 bases). The length of the CDR3 is 11 residues. Germline V lookup: CDR1 DFQATT, CDR2 SNEGSKA (reference sequence). V was pared by 3 bases and J by 6 bases, with 7 bases between. The CDR3 DNA sequence: TGCAGTGCTAGCGGGGTGGATACGCAGTATTTT. It yields the protein CSASGVDTQYF.